Listed below are T cell receptor beta chains from one sample, sequenced in a study of early T cells in non-severe SARS-CoV-2 infection. TCRdb re-analysed the 5' RACE reads in MiXCR, keeping a single row per CDR3 protein. Among more than 45,000 distinct CDR3 sequences, roughly 6.1% were seen once, and the ten largest hold under 8%. Sequenced material: whole blood, taken at baseline. Source of these receptors: an adult who was a healthcare worker with PCR-confirmed SARS-CoV-2 infection or an uninfected control (not recorded which). Each CDR3 is given with its conserved first and last residue. A D gene is named only where the DNA matches it firmly. Expanded clones get a size class; other rows say once, few or many, or leave the size out.

abundance | d_gene | j_gene | v_gene | CDR3nt | CDR3aa
few | . | TRBJ2-1 | TRBV27 | TGTGCCAGCAGTTCTGAAGTTACCTACAATGAGCAGTTCTTC | CASSSEVTYNEQFF
many | . | TRBJ2-7 | TRBV29-1 | TGCAGCGTTGACCTAGGGGCCGGGTCCGCCGCGGGAGAGCAGTACTTC | CSVDLGAGSAAGEQYF
few | . | TRBJ2-7 | TRBV10-2 | TGCGCCAGCTCTAAAGGAGGGGTCGCCTACGAGCAGTACTTC | CASSKGGVAYEQYF
many | . | TRBJ2-6 | TRBV9 | TGTGCCAGCAGCCTGTCCGGGGCGCCCACTGGGGCCAACGTCCTGACTTTC | CASSLSGAPTGANVLTF
many | . | TRBJ2-7 | TRBV4-3 | TGCGCCAGCAGCCAAGATATCAGCGATTCCTACGAGCAGTACTTC | CASSQDISDSYEQYF
many | TRBD1 | TRBJ1-2 | TRBV2 | TGTGCCAGGGGACAGGGGGTGACTAACTATGGCTACACCTTC | CARGQGVTNYGYTF
many | TRBD2 | TRBJ2-1 | TRBV2 | TGTGCCAGCAGTTCCGGGACTAGCAGCAATGAGCAGTTCTTC | CASSSGTSSNEQFF
. | . | TRBJ2-4 | TRBV29-1 | TGCAGCGTTTCTAATCCGCCGGGTCTCAGTTACTTC | CSVSNPPGLSYF
many | . | TRBJ2-3 | TRBV28 | TGTGCCTTCCGGGACCCCGGCACAGATACGCAGTATTTT | CAFRDPGTDTQYF
many | . | TRBJ1-5 | TRBV6-6 | TGTGCCAGCAGTTACGTTAGGGGCAGAAATCAGCCCCAGCATTTT | CASSYVRGRNQPQHF
many | . | TRBJ1-2 | TRBV7-9 | TGTGCCAGCAGCTACGGACGGGGTAACTATGGCTACACCTTC | CASSYGRGNYGYTF
few | . | TRBJ1-6 | TRBV9 | TGTGCCAGCAGCGTACAGGGCTCGGGTTCACCCCTCCACTTT | CASSVQGSGSPLHF
few | . | TRBJ2-1 | TRBV28 | TGTGCCAGCAGTCGACCGGAGGTTTACTCCTACAATGAGCAGTTCTTC | CASSRPEVYSYNEQFF
many | TRBD1 | TRBJ2-1 | TRBV19 | TGTGCCAGTAGTATGGGACAGGGGAATGAGCAGTTCTTC | CASSMGQGNEQFF
many | TRBD2 | TRBJ2-7 | TRBV18 | TGTGCCAGCTCACCTAGGGACAGGGGACTAGCGGGAGCCAACGAGCAGTACTTC | CASSPRDRGLAGANEQYF
. | . | TRBJ2-4 | TRBV19 | TGTGCCAGTAGTATGAACGTTGACAAAAACATTCAGTACTTC | CASSMNVDKNIQYF
few | TRBD1 | TRBJ1-5 | TRBV5-1 | TGCGCCAGCAGCCGGGATCCAGGGGGCGGTCAGCCCCAGCATTTT | CASSRDPGGGQPQHF
few | . | TRBJ1-1 | TRBV29-1 | TGCAGCGTTGAAGAGGCAGGGAACACTGAAGCTTTCTTT | CSVEEAGNTEAFF
. | . | TRBJ1-3 | TRBV20-1 | TGCAGTGCTACGGGACCGAGCTCTGGAAACACCATATATTTT | CSATGPSSGNTIYF
many | . | TRBJ2-1 | TRBV20-1 | TGCAGTGCTAGAGGAGCGTTCAATGAGCAGTTCTTC | CSARGAFNEQFF
few | . | TRBJ2-2 | TRBV28 | TGTGCCAGCAGTTTATCTCTAGGACAGAAGAACACCGGGGAGCTGTTTTTT | CASSLSLGQKNTGELFF
few | . | TRBJ2-4 | TRBV15 | TGTGCCACCAGCACTAAACAGGGCCTCACCAAAAACATTCAGTACTTC | CATSTKQGLTKNIQYF
many | TRBD1 | TRBJ1-4 | TRBV7-9 | TGTGCCAGCAGCGTGGGACAGGGGAATAATGAAAAACTGTTTTTT | CASSVGQGNNEKLFF
. | TRBD1 | TRBJ1-6 | TRBV7-9 | TGTGCCAGCAGCTTCTCGACAGGGACTAATTCACCCCTCCACTTT | CASSFSTGTNSPLHF
. | . | TRBJ1-5 | TRBV28 | TGTGCCAGCAACGAGAACGGCAATCAGCCCCAGCATTTT | CASNENGNQPQHF
many | TRBD2 | TRBJ2-2 | TRBV19 | TGTGCCAGTAATTCCTGGACTAGCGCGTCGAACACCGGGGAGCTGTTTTTT | CASNSWTSASNTGELFF
many | . | TRBJ2-7 | TRBV7-3 | TGTGCCAGCAGCTTGGGACCGAACTACGAGCAGTACTTC | CASSLGPNYEQYF
many | TRBD1 | TRBJ2-7 | TRBV10-3 | TGTGCCATCAGCATACAGGGGCTGGGGTCCTACGAGCAGTACTTC | CAISIQGLGSYEQYF
. | TRBD2 | TRBJ2-1 | TRBV14 | TGTGCCAGCAGCCAACCGAGCGGGAGGGCCTACAATGAGCAGTTCTTC | CASSQPSGRAYNEQFF
many | TRBD1 | TRBJ1-1 | TRBV9 | TGTGCCAGCAGCACGCAGGGGGCCGGGGCTTTCTTT | CASSTQGAGAFF
many | . | TRBJ2-3 | TRBV3-1 | TGTGCCAGCAGCCAAGCCGCACTTTGGCCAGATACGCAGTATTTT | CASSQAALWPDTQYF
. | . | TRBJ2-5 | TRBV29-1 | TGCAGCGTAATCCGCACCGAGGGAGAGACCCAGTACTTC | CSVIRTEGETQYF
few | TRBD2 | TRBJ2-1 | TRBV28 | TGTGCCAGCAGTATAGCGGGATGGGGCAATGAGCAGTTCTTC | CASSIAGWGNEQFF
few | TRBD2 | TRBJ2-7 | TRBV3-1 | TGTGCCAGCAGCCAAGATTTAGGGTCCGGGACTAGCGAAGAGCAGTACTTC | CASSQDLGSGTSEEQYF
few | . | TRBJ2-3 | TRBV2 | TGTGCCAGCACTGGGGCCAGGAGCACAGATACGCAGTATTTT | CASTGARSTDTQYF
. | . | TRBJ2-7 | TRBV11-2 | TGTGCCAGCAGCCTCGGGACCTTATACTACGAGCAGTACTTC | CASSLGTLYYEQYF
many | . | TRBJ1-2 | TRBV7-9 | TGTGCCAGCAGCTTAGAAGTAGGGGGGCCAGCTGGCTACACCTTC | CASSLEVGGPAGYTF
. | TRBD1 | TRBJ2-2 | TRBV12-5 | TGTGCTAGTGGTTTCTCACCCCTGGGACAGGGGACCACCGGGGAGCTGTTTTTT | CASGFSPLGQGTTGELFF